Shown below are 17 T cell receptor beta chains from a single sample sequenced in a study of beta chain features in type 1 diabetes. The whole isolated RNA underwent reverse transcription, so sequencing captured expressed TCRB transcripts. Repertoires were generated with immunoSEQ multiplex PCR, while TCRdb's copy carries only in-frame clones and drops some. The table lists about 42,000 clones, roughly 50% of them singletons, with around 0.25% in the top ten. The specimen sequenced was stem cell memory CD4+ T cells from blood. These receptors all stem from a woman younger than 45 in good health.

The chain has TRBV29-1 and TRBJ1-6; perhaps TRBD1 as D (5 bases). Germline V CDR1 and CDR2: SQVTM, ANQGSEA. The CDR3 contains 13 residues. Trimming left V 4 bases short and J 6 bases short, with 10 bases between. The CDR3 loop is CSVAAGPNSPLHF. The CDR3 coding sequence is TGCAGCGTTGCGGCAGGGCCTAATTCACCCCTCCACTTT.

In this sample, this clone turned up a few times. This chain connects TRBV19 to TRBJ2-2; 8 bases line up with TRBD1. CDR3 length equals 16 residues. Germline V lookup: CDR1 LNHDA, CDR2 SQIVND (reference sequence). The junction had 11 bases not matched to a gene; V was cut back by 10 bases and J by 1 base. CDR3 in DNA: TGTGCCACAAGACCGGACAGGGTTTGGAACACCGGGGAGCTGTTTTTT. Translation gives CATRPDRVWNTGELFF.

The V call is TRBV7-6, the J call TRBJ2-1, with 12 bases matching TRBD2. V was clipped by 0 bases and J by 4 bases; unmatched bases: 1. The CDR3 extends over 16 amino acids. Germline CDR1 is SGHVS and CDR2 is FNYEAQ. CDR3 sequence: CASSLALAGGYNEQFF. DNA for the CDR3: TGTGCCAGCAGCTTAGCTCTAGCGGGAGGGTACAATGAGCAGTTCTTC. Variable domain in full (rest from reference TRBV7-6 and TRBJ2-1): GAGVSQSPRYKVTKRGQDVALRCDPISGHVSLYWYRQALGQGPEFLTYFNYEAQQDKSGLPNDRFSAERPEGSISTLTIQRTEQRDSAMYRCASSLALAGGYNEQFFGPGTRLTVL.

A note on this clone: This sample includes further DNA sequences coding for the same CDR3. This rearrangement joins TRBV27 to TRBJ1-5; TRBD1 matches 10 bases. Trimming at V came to 9 bases and at J to 6 bases, leaving 8 bases not matched to a gene. CDR1 MNHEY and CDR2 SMNVEV come from the germline V gene (reference sequence). This CDR3 is 14 amino acids long. The DNA of the CDR3 is TGTGCCAGTGGTGGGACAGGGGTGGGTCAGCCCCAGCATTTT. Translated: CASGGTGVGQPQHF.

The chain employs TRBV7-3 and TRBJ2-5, with a possible D match to TRBD2 (5 bases). The germline V and J ends were trimmed by 2 bases and 1 base, with 14 bases remaining between them. CDR1 and CDR2 from the germline V gene are SGHTA and FQGTGA. This CDR3 comprises 16 residues. The CDR3 reads CASSLYRGIGQETQYF. The CDR3 region has the DNA TGTGCCAGCAGCTTATATCGGGGAATCGGCCAAGAGACCCAGTACTTC.

A few counts support this clone. This rearrangement joins TRBV5-1 to TRBJ2-7; D is perhaps TRBD1 (5 bases). Looked up from germline, CDR1 is SGHRS and CDR2 is YFSETQ. V gave up 7 bases and J gave up 0 bases, with 23 bases separating them. The CDR3 is 17 amino acids. The CDR3 sequence is CASVLGEFGSSSYEQYF. The CDR3 bases are TGCGCCAGCGTCTTAGGGGAATTCGGCTCAAGCTCCTACGAGCAGTACTTC.

J is TRBJ2-3 and V is TRBV28; D is perhaps TRBD2 (7 bases). The length of the CDR3 is 19 residues. Germline V CDR1 and CDR2: MDHEN, SYDVKM. With 6 bases removed from V and 0 bases from J, the gap between germline ends came to 25 bases. The CDR3 is CASRPRGAGAHFSTDTQYF. For the CDR3, the DNA is TGTGCCAGCAGACCTCGGGGGGCGGGAGCCCACTTTAGCACAGATACGCAGTATTTT.

This sequence joins TRBV4-3 and TRBJ2-7; TRBD2 aligns across 13 bases. Germline assignment: CDR1 LGHNA and CDR2 YSLEER. The CDR3 spans 15 residues. The ends lost 4 bases at V and 4 bases at J; junction bases unmatched: 4. CDR3 bases: TGCGCCAGCAGCCTACGGACTAGCGGGAGTTACGAGCAGTACTTC. Its translation: CASSLRTSGSYEQYF.

The V gene is TRBV10-3, the J gene TRBJ2-1, with TRBD2 matching over 16 bases. Losses at the gene ends were 7 bases for V and 9 bases for J; bases not matched to a gene: 6. CDR3 size: 15 residues. Per germline, CDR1 ENHRY and CDR2 SYGVKD. CDR3 region: CAIMGTSGRVIEQFF. CDR3 in DNA: TGTGCCATCATGGGGACTAGCGGGAGGGTTATTGAGCAGTTCTTC.

This clone has only a few counts. This chain uses TRBV6-6 with TRBJ2-7, with 8 bases aligning to TRBD2. V trimming: 5 bases; J trimming: 6 bases; junction bases outside the gene matches: 12. The CDR3 runs to 15 residues. Germline CDR1 reads MNHNY; CDR2 reads SVGAGI (reference sequence). CDR3 loop: CASSPDGTRVREQYF. The CDR3 DNA is TGTGCCAGCAGTCCAGACGGGACTAGGGTCCGCGAGCAGTACTTC.

The chain links TRBV4-1 to TRBJ2-2, with a weak D call TRBD1 (5 bases). Germline-derived CDR1 and CDR2 are MGHRA and YSYEKL. Trimming took off 1 base at V and 0 bases at J, with 12 bases between the two ends. The CDR3 runs to 17 residues. For the CDR3, the DNA is TGCGCCAGCAGCCAAGTAGGGGAACGTGCGAACACCGGGGAGCTGTTTTTT. This codes for CASSQVGERANTGELFF.

The table lists this clone with a few counts. V gene TRBV4-2 combines with J gene TRBJ2-5; the D gene is possibly TRBD1 (6 bases). The length of the CDR3 is 16 residues. The germline V gene encodes CDR1 LGHNA and CDR2 YNFKEQ. Deletions cut 2 bases from V and 1 base from J, with 14 bases between. CDR3 DNA: TGTGCCAGCAGCCAACAGGGGATGGCCCCCCAAGAGACCCAGTACTTC. It codes for CASSQQGMAPQETQYF.

The rearrangement joins TRBV27 to TRBJ1-2; no clear D gene. Germline assignment: CDR1 MNHEY and CDR2 SMNVEV (reference sequence). V lost 0 bases to trimming and J lost 2 bases, with 10 bases between them. The CDR3 runs 15 residues. The CDR3 region is CASSLSPGRNYGYTF. CDR3 sequence (DNA): TGTGCCAGCAGTTTATCCCCGGGGAGAAACTATGGCTACACCTTC.

The rearrangement joins TRBV6-5 to TRBJ1-3; 7 bases are shared with TRBD1. Germline V lookup: CDR1 MNHEY, CDR2 SVGAGI. This CDR3 is 13 amino acids long. Trimming removed 8 bases from V and 4 bases from J; junction bases left unmatched: 5. As DNA, the CDR3 is TGTGCCAGCGGAGACAGGGTCGGAAACACCATATATTTT. Its protein product is CASGDRVGNTIYF.

The V gene is TRBV19, the J gene TRBJ2-1, with TRBD2 matching over 12 bases. V was pared by 7 bases and J by 12 bases, with 16 bases of the junction left unmatched. This CDR3 spans 16 amino acids. Germline V gives CDR1 LNHDA, CDR2 SQIVND (reference sequence). The CDR3 DNA sequence: TGTGCCAGTACCTTGGGAGGGCTAGCGGGAGGGCGTGGGCAGTTCTTC. Residues: CASTLGGLAGGRGQFF.

The chain has TRBV5-6 and TRBJ2-7; D gene ambiguous. The ends were cut back, 4 bases at V and 2 bases at J, with 13 bases in the middle. Germline CDR1 and CDR2: SGHDT and YYEEEE. This CDR3 contains 14 residues. CDR3 sequence reads: CASSQQRPPYEQYF. The CDR3 nucleotides are TGTGCCAGCAGCCAGCAGAGGCCACCCTACGAGCAGTACTTC.

This sequence joins TRBV19 and TRBJ1-2; the match to TRBD1 covers 7 bases. With V trimmed by 5 bases and J by 3 bases, 3 bases remained unmatched. The CDR3 runs 13 residues. Looked up from germline, CDR1 is LNHDA and CDR2 is SQIVND (reference sequence). CDR3: CASSLDRDYGYTF. CDR3 nucleotide sequence: TGTGCCAGTAGTCTCGACAGGGACTATGGCTACACCTTC.